This T cell receptor beta chain was identified during a study of T cells expressing NK-cell markers. For the study at large: All TCR beta repertoires analysed originated from sorted CD3+CD56+NKG2C+, CD3+CD56+NKG2C- and CD3+CD56-NKG2C+ T cells. The study sequenced eight donors, seven HCMV-seropositive and one seronegative.

For TCR beta, cDNA was produced by 5'RACE template switching with UMIs. Reprocessing the 5' RACE reads, TCRdb reports a single entry for every CDR3 protein and omits DNA. The table gives some 390,000 distinct CDR3 sequences; the top ten clones make up about 10% of it. As regards this clonotype: Its antigen is unknown.

Findings and limits, study-wide: The same clonotypes also predominated in the CD3+CD56-NKG2C+ fraction of several donors.

Sequenced: blood T cells: a sorted CD56 or NKG2C T cell subset, CD4+ or CD8+ T cells, or bulk PBMC T cells (not recorded which). This TCR was sampled from a woman between 45 and 60 years old in good health.

The CDR3 sequence: CASRFRSGGNNEQFF. V gene TRBV5-1 combines with J gene TRBJ2-1; the TCRdb call, TRBD1, lacks DNA for checking. The CDR3 covers 15 residues. CDR1 is SGHRS and CDR2 is YFSETQ in the germline V gene.